The 21 T cell receptor beta chains below come from one sample, sequenced in a study of cytotoxic CD8 clonotypes in ibrutinib-treated CLL (dated by TCRdb to the early 2020s). The library was built by means of the immunoSEQ multiplex PCR assay. Entries here come from immuneACCESS through TCRdb and include only in-frame sequences with V and J called. Some clones fail to appear in such tables; in the studies checked, an unresolved V gene covers under half of the shortfall, and the cause of the remainder is unknown. Recorded for this sample are some 350,000 clones; about 64% of them occurred a single time. The ten most abundant clones make up roughly 6.8% of the sample. Here the sequenced sample was PBMCs, taken after 36 months of ibrutinib treatment. The receptors were sampled from a human donor with chronic lymphocytic leukemia.

The V gene is TRBV9, the J gene TRBJ2-5; TRBD1 matches at 9 bases. Germline CDR1 is SGDLS and CDR2 is YYNGEE. CDR3 size: 18 residues. V was clipped by 0 bases and J by 0 bases; unmatched bases: 9. CDR3 sequence: CASSVEGQGRRYQETQYF. The CDR3 nucleotides are TGTGCCAGCAGCGTAGAGGGACAGGGAAGGAGGTACCAAGAGACCCAGTACTTC.

The chain carries TRBV5-1 and TRBJ2-7, with unresolved D. This CDR3 has 14 residues. Germline V gives CDR1 SGHRS, CDR2 YFSETQ. Trimming took 2 bases from V and 3 from J, leaving 12 bases between them. The CDR3 DNA follows: TGCGCCAGCAGCTTCCTTTCCGTCCACTACGAGCAGTACTTC. The encoded protein is CASSFLSVHYEQYF.

This chain links TRBV2 with TRBJ2-4; either TRBD1 or TRBD2 may supply D (5 bases each). V was trimmed by 3 bases and J by 3 bases, leaving 15 bases between them. The CDR3 contains 16 residues. Germline V gene lookup returns CDR1 SNHLY and CDR2 FYNNEI. DNA for the CDR3: TGTGCCAGCAGTGAGAGGGGTATTTGGGGCAAAAACATTCAGTACTTC. Amino acid sequence: CASSERGIWGKNIQYF.

The rearrangement joins TRBV21-1 to TRBJ2-3; TRBD2 is taken as the D call from the table, unchecked against the DNA. TRBV21-1 is described as a pseudogene. CDR3 size: 18 residues. The CDR3 here is CASSPGGGLAVHTDTQYF. CDR3 nucleotides: TGTGCCAGCAGCCCCGGAGGGGGACTAGCGGTTCACACAGATACGCAGTATTTT.

This clone came up once. The rearrangement uses TRBV21-1 and TRBJ2-3; TRBD1 is the table's D call and was not checked against the DNA. TRBV21-1 is deemed a pseudogene. The CDR3 totals 19 residues. CDR3 region: CASRGRDRGKGESTDTQYF. For the CDR3, the DNA is TGTGCCAGCAGAGGTAGGGACAGGGGTAAGGGGGAAAGCACAGATACGCAGTATTTT.

The V gene is TRBV9, the J gene TRBJ1-6, with D perhaps TRBD1 (5 bases). Trimming took off 0 bases at V and 9 bases at J, with 13 bases between the two ends. Germline-derived CDR1 and CDR2 are SGDLS and YYNGEE. The CDR3 runs to 15 residues. The CDR3 coding sequence is TGTGCCAGCAGCGTAGAGGGCAGGGCCCCTTCACCCCTCCACTTT. This codes for CASSVEGRAPSPLHF.

The V gene is TRBV5-1, the J gene TRBJ2-1; D gene unclear. V gave up 0 bases and J gave up 5 bases, with 6 bases separating them. Germline V gene data show CDR1 as SGHRS and CDR2 as YFSETQ. The CDR3 is 13 amino acids. The chain's CDR3 is CASSLDRNNEQFF. The CDR3, as DNA: TGCGCCAGCAGCTTGGACAGAAACAATGAGCAGTTCTTC.

V and J are TRBV5-1 and TRBJ2-3; TRBD2 matches 13 bases. There are 18 residues in the CDR3. The germline V gene encodes CDR1 SGHRS and CDR2 YFSETQ. Unmatched junction bases numbered 8, after V lost 3 bases and J lost 1 base. This chain's CDR3 is CASSSGRTSGGRTDTQYF. The CDR3 nucleotides are TGCGCCAGCAGCTCAGGAAGGACTAGCGGGGGCCGCACAGATACGCAGTATTTT. Supplemented by reference TRBV5-1 and TRBJ2-3, the full variable domain reads KAGVTQTPRYLIKTRGQQVTLSCSPISGHRSVSWYQQTPGQGLQFLFEYFSETQRNKGNFPGRFSGRQFSNSRSEMNVSTLELGDSALYLCASSSGRTSGGRTDTQYFGPGTRLTVL.

This chain joins TRBV5-1 and TRBJ1-1; D is uncertain. The germline gives CDR1 SGHRS, CDR2 YFSETQ. This CDR3 spans 15 amino acids. V was trimmed by 0 bases and J by 1 base, leaving 10 bases between them. The CDR3 is CASSLAVDGNTEAFF. CDR3 bases: TGCGCCAGCAGCTTGGCCGTGGACGGGAACACTGAAGCTTTCTTT.

The chain is built from TRBV9 and TRBJ2-1; 7 bases align to TRBD2. The CDR3 sequence is 14 residues long. The V segment lost 6 bases and the J segment 8 bases; nucleotides outside the gene matches: 11. Germline V gives CDR1 SGDLS, CDR2 YYNGEE. The CDR3 sequence: CASNRLASSDEQFF. The CDR3 DNA reads TGTGCCAGCAATCGACTAGCTTCTTCGGATGAGCAGTTCTTC.

The rearrangement uses TRBV18 and TRBJ2-5, with a tentative D call TRBD2 (5 bases). The CDR3 totals 14 residues. Germline V gene sequence: CDR1 KGHSH, CDR2 LQKENI. V lost 1 base and J 4 bases, leaving 10 bases between the germline ends. CDR3 coding DNA: TGTGCCAGCTCACCACTTAGGAGCGGAGAGACCCAGTACTTC. Its protein is CASSPLRSGETQYF.

Here the CDR3 DNA reads TGTGCTAGTGGTCCGAAGATGGCCCAGCATTTT. Protein product: CASGPKMAQHF. The gene calls are TRBV12-5 and TRBJ1-5; no clear D gene. Trimming shortened V by 5 bases and J by 11 bases, and 10 bases separated the two germline ends. The CDR3 length is 11 residues. Germline CDR1 LGHNT, CDR2 FRNRAP.

The chain recombines TRBV29-1 with TRBJ1-5, with a tentative D call TRBD1 (5 bases). The CDR3 sequence is 13 residues long. Germline CDR1 SQVTM, CDR2 ANQGSEA. V shed 4 bases and J shed 6 bases, with 13 bases lying between them. CDR3 residues: CSVVSGFGQPQHF. For the CDR3, the DNA is TGCAGCGTTGTTTCAGGGTTCGGTCAGCCCCAGCATTTT.

This chain uses TRBV9 with TRBJ2-7, with 7 bases fitting TRBD1. The CDR3 sequence is 16 residues long. Trimming took 0 bases from V and 4 from J; bases not matched to a gene: 10. Germline-derived CDR1 and CDR2 are SGDLS and YYNGEE. In nucleotides, the CDR3 is TGTGCCAGCAGCGTAGGTCCGGGGACAGATAAGTACGAGCAGTACTTC. This translates into CASSVGPGTDKYEQYF.

This clone showed up just a few times. The rearrangement links TRBV29-1 to TRBJ2-7; the D gene is possibly TRBD2 (5 bases). The V end lost 1 base, the J end lost 5 bases, and 9 bases lay between the germline ends. Looked up from germline, CDR1 is SQVTM and CDR2 is ANQGSEA. The CDR3 length is 12 residues. The CDR3 loop reads CSVEGPGNEQYF. The CDR3 region has the DNA TGCAGCGTTGAAGGCCCGGGGAACGAGCAGTACTTC.

The chain uses TRBV7-2 and TRBJ2-3; D possibly corresponds to TRBD2 (6 bases). Looked up from germline, CDR1 is SGHTA and CDR2 is FQGNSA. V was trimmed by 5 bases and J by 11 bases, leaving 11 bases between them. The CDR3 length is 11 residues. CDR3 protein: CASSQGLRQYF. DNA for the CDR3: TGTGCCAGCAGCCAGGGACTCCGGCAGTATTTT.

On this clone: Additional DNA sequences in this sample encode the identical CDR3. The gene calls are TRBV5-1 and TRBJ2-7; 10 positions match TRBD1. The CDR3 runs to 14 residues. Germline V CDR1 and CDR2: SGHRS, YFSETQ. The J segment lost 2 bases and the V segment lost 2 bases, leaving 1 base of the junction unmatched. CDR3 DNA: TGCGCCAGCAGCTTAGGACAGGGGGCCTACGAGCAGTACTTC. It yields the protein CASSLGQGAYEQYF.

This chain connects TRBV11-3 to TRBJ2-1, with D possibly TRBD1 on 5 matching bases. The CDR3 is 15 amino acids. Trimming stripped 5 bases from V and 8 bases from J, with 19 bases between. Germline V gene data show CDR1 as SGHNT and CDR2 as YENEEA. CDR3 sequence (DNA): TGTGCCAGCAGCCCGACAGACCATCCCGTCGATGAGCAGTTCTTC. As protein: CASSPTDHPVDEQFF.

The gene calls are TRBV4-1 and TRBJ1-2, with D maybe TRBD1 (6 bases). The CDR3 loop spans 16 amino acids. V shed 1 base and J shed 5 bases, with 17 bases lying between them. Germline V gene data show CDR1 as MGHRA and CDR2 as YSYEKL. CDR3 region: CASSQVAKGQAYGYTF. CDR3 coding DNA: TGCGCCAGCAGCCAAGTAGCTAAGGGACAAGCATATGGCTACACCTTC.

V usage is TRBV29-1 and J usage is TRBJ2-7, with a possible D match to TRBD1 (5 bases). Trimming removed 4 bases from V and 7 bases from J, with 14 bases in between. CDR1 and CDR2 from the germline V gene are SQVTM and ANQGSEA. The CDR3 extends over 12 amino acids. CDR3 loop: CSVAGSFDEQYF. CDR3 DNA sequence: TGCAGCGTTGCAGGGTCGTTTGATGAGCAGTACTTC.

The V call is TRBV5-1, the J call TRBJ1-1; TRBD1 is a possible D gene (6 bases). The CDR3 totals 14 residues. V was cut by 2 bases and J by 1 base, with 9 bases left in between. Germline V gene lookup returns CDR1 SGHRS and CDR2 YFSETQ. The DNA of the CDR3 is TGCGCCAGCAGCTTCAAGGGACAGAACACTGAAGCTTTCTTT. It encodes CASSFKGQNTEAFF. The complete variable domain, with remaining parts taken from reference TRBV5-1 and TRBJ1-1, reads KAGVTQTPRYLIKTRGQQVTLSCSPISGHRSVSWYQQTPGQGLQFLFEYFSETQRNKGNFPGRFSGRQFSNSRSEMNVSTLELGDSALYLCASSFKGQNTEAFFGQGTRLTVV.